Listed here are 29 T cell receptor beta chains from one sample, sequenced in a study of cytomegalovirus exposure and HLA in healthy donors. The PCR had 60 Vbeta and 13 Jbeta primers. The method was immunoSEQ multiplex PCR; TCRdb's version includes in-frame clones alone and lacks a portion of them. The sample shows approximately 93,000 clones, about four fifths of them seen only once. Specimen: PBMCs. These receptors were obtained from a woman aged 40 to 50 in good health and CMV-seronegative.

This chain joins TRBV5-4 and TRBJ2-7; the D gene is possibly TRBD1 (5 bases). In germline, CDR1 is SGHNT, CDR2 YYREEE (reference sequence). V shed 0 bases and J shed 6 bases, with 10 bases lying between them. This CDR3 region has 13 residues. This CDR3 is CASSLAKGAEQYF. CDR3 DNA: TGTGCCAGCAGCTTGGCCAAAGGGGCCGAGCAGTACTTC.

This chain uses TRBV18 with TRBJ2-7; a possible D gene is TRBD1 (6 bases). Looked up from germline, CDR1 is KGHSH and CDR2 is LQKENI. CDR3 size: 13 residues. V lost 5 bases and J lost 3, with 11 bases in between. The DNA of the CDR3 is TGTGCCAGCTCAGGGGGACATTACTACGAGCAGTACTTC. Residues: CASSGGHYYEQYF.

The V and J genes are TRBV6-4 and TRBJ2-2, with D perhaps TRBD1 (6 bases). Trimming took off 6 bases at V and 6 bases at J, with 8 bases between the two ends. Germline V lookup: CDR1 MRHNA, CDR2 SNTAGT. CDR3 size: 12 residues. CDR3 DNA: TGTGCCAGCAGACAGGGCCCCGGGGAGCTGTTTTTT. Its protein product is CASRQGPGELFF.

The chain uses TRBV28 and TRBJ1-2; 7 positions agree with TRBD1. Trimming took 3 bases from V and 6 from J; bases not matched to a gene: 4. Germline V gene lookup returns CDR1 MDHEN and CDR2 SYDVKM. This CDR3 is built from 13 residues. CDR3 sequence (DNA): TGTGCCAGCAGTTTCCGACAGGGCCATGGCTACACCTTC. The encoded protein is CASSFRQGHGYTF.

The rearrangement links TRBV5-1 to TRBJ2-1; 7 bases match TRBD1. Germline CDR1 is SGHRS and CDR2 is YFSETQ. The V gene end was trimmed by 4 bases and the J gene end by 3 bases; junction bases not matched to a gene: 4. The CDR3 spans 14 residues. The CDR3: CASSDGTVYNEQFF. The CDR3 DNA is TGCGCCAGCAGCGACGGGACAGTCTACAATGAGCAGTTCTTC.

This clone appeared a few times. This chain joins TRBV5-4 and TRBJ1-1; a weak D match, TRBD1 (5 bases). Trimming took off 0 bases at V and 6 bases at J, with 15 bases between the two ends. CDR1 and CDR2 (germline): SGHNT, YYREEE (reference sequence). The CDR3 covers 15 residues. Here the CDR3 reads CASSLVDTGWAEAFF. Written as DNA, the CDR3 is TGTGCCAGCAGCTTGGTGGACACAGGATGGGCTGAAGCTTTCTTT.

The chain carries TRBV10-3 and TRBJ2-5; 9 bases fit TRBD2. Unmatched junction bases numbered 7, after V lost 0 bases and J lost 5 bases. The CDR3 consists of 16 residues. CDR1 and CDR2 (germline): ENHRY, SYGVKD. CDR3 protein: CAISESSGGPWETQYF. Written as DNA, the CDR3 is TGTGCCATCAGTGAGTCGAGCGGGGGGCCGTGGGAGACCCAGTACTTC.

Here the CDR3 reads CASSFTTTNTEAFF. The CDR3 bases are TGTGCCAGCAGCTTTACAACCACGAACACTGAAGCTTTCTTT. The rearrangement links TRBV5-4 to TRBJ1-1, with D uncertain. Looked up from germline, CDR1 is SGHNT and CDR2 is YYREEE (reference sequence). The CDR3 totals 14 residues. Between the trimmed V and J ends, which lost 2 bases and 1 base, there was a span of 9 bases. Using reference TRBV5-4 and TRBJ1-1 for the parts outside the CDR3, the full variable domain is ETGVTQSPTHLIKTRGQQVTLRCSSQSGHNTVSWYQQALGQGPQFIFQYYREEENGRGNFPPRFSGLQFPNYSSELNVNALELDDSALYLCASSFTTTNTEAFFGQGTRLTVV.

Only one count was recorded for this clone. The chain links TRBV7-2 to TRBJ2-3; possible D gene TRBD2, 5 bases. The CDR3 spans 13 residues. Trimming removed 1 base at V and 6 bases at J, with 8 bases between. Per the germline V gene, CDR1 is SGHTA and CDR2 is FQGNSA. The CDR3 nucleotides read TGTGCCAGCAGCTTAGGGAGGCGGGATACGCAGTATTTT. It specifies CASSLGRRDTQYF. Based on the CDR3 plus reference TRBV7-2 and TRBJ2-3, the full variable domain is GAGVSQSPSNKVTEKGKDVELRCDPISGHTALYWYRQSLGQGLEFLIYFQGNSAPDKSGLPSDRFSAERTGGSVSTLTIQRTQQEDSAVYLCASSLGRRDTQYFGPGTRLTVL.

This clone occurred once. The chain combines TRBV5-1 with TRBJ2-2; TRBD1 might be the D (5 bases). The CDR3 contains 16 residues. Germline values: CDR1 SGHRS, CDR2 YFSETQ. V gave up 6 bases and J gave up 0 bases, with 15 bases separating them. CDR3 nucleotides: TGCGCCAGCAAGACAGCCCAGAAGGCGAACACCGGGGAGCTGTTTTTT. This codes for CASKTAQKANTGELFF.

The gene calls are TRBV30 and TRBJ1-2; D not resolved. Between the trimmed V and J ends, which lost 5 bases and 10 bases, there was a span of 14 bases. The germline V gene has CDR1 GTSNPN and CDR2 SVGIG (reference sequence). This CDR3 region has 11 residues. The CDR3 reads CAWETARIYTF. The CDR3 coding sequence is TGTGCCTGGGAAACTGCGCGGATCTACACCTTC.

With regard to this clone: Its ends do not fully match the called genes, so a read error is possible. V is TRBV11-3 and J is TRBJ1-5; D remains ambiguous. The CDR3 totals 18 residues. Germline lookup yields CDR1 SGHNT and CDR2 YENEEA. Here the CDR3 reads CASSLVLVRDYSNQPQNF. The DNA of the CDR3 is TGTGCCAGCAGCTTAGTTCTTGTGAGGGATTATAGCAATCAGCCCCAGAATTTT.

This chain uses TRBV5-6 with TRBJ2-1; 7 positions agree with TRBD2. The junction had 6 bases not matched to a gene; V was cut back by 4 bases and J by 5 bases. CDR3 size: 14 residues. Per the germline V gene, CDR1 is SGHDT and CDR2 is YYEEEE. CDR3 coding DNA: TGTGCCAGCAGCGTCCTCCGGGGGGACAATGAGCAGTTCTTC. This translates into CASSVLRGDNEQFF.

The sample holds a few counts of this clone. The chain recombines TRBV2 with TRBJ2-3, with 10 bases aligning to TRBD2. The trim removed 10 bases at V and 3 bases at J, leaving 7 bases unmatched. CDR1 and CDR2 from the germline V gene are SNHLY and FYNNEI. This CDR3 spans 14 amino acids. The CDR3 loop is CATALAGVTDTQYF. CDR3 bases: TGTGCCACCGCGCTAGCGGGGGTGACAGATACGCAGTATTTT. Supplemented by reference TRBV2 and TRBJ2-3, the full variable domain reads EPEVTQTPSHQVTQMGQEVILRCVPISNHLYFYWYRQILGQKVEFLVSFYNNEISEKSEIFDDQFSVERPDGSNFTLKIRSTKLEDSAMYFCATALAGVTDTQYFGPGTRLTVL.

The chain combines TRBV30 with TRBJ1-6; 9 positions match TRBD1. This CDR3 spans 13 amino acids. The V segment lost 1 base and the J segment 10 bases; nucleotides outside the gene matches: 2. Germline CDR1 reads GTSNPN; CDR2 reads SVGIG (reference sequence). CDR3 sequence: CAWSGDRESPLHF. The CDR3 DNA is TGTGCCTGGAGTGGGGACAGGGAGTCACCCCTCCACTTT.

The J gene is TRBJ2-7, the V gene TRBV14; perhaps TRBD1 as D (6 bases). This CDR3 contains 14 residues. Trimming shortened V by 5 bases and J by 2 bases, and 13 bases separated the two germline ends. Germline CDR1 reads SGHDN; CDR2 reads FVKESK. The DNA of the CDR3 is TGTGCCAGCAGCTGGGGGCTAGCCGCCTACGAGCAGTACTTC. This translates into CASSWGLAAYEQYF.

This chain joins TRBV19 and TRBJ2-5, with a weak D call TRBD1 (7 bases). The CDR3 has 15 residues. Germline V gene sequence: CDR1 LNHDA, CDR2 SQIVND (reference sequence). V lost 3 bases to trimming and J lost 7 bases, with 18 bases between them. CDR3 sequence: CASSIGLQGKGTQYF. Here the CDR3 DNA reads TGTGCCAGTAGTATTGGACTACAGGGGAAAGGGACCCAGTACTTC.

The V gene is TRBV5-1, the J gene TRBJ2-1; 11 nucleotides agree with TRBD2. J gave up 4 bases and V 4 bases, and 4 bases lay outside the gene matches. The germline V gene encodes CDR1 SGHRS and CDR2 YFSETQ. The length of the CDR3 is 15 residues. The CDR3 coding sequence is TGCGCCAGCAGCGGGGGACTAGCGGCTTACAATGAGCAGTTCTTC. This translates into CASSGGLAAYNEQFF.

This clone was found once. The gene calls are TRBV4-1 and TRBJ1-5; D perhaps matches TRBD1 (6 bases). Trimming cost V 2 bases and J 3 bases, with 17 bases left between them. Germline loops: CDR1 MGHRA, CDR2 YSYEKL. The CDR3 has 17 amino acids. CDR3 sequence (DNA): TGCGCCAGCAGCCAATTCACAGGGTCTGGAACCAATCAGCCCCAGCATTTT. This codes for CASSQFTGSGTNQPQHF.

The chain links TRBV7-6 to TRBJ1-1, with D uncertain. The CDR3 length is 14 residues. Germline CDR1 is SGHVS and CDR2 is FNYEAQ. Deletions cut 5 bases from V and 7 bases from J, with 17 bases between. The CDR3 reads CASSPGSDAREAFF. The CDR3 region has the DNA TGTGCCAGCAGCCCTGGGAGTGACGCCCGTGAAGCTTTCTTT.

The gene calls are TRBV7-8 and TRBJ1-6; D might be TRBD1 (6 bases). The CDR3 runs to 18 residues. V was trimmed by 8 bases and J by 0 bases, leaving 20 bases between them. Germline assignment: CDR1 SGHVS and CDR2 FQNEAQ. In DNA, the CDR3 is TGTGCCAGCGGCGCTCGGACAGCCTTAAGCTCCTATAATTCACCCCTCCACTTT. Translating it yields CASGARTALSSYNSPLHF.

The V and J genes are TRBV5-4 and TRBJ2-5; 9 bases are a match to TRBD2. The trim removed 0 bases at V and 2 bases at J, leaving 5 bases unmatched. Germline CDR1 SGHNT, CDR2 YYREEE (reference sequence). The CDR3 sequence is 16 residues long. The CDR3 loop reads CASSLVSGGSQETQYF. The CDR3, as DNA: TGTGCCAGCAGCTTGGTCAGCGGGGGGTCACAAGAGACCCAGTACTTC. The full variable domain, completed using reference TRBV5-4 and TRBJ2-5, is ETGVTQSPTHLIKTRGQQVTLRCSSQSGHNTVSWYQQALGQGPQFIFQYYREEENGRGNFPPRFSGLQFPNYSSELNVNALELDDSALYLCASSLVSGGSQETQYFGPGTRLLVL.

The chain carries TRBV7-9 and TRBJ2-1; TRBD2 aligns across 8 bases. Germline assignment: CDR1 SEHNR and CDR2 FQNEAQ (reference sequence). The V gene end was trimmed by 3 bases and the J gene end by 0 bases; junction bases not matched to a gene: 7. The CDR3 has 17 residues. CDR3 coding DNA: TGTGCCAGCAGCTTTCGGACTAGCCCGATCTCCTACAATGAGCAGTTCTTC. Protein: CASSFRTSPISYNEQFF.

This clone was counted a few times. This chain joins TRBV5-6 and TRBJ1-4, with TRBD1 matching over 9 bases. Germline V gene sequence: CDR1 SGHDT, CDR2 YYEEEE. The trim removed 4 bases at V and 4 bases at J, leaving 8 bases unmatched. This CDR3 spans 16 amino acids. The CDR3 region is CASSLTGGELNEKLFF. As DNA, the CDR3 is TGTGCCAGCAGCCTGACAGGGGGGGAGCTTAATGAAAAACTGTTTTTT.

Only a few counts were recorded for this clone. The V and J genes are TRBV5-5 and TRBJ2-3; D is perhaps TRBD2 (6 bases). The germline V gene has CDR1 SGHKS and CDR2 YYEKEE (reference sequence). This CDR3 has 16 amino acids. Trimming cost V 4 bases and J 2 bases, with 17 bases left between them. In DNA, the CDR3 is TGTGCCAGCAGCGGAGGGTATACGATAATCACAGATACGCAGTATTTT. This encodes CASSGGYTIITDTQYF.

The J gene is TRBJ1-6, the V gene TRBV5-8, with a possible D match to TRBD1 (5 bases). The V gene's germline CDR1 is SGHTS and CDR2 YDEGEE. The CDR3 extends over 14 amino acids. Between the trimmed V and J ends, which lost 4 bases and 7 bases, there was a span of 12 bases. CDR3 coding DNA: TGTGCCAGCAGCCTCCTCGGGGGGAATTCACCCCTCCACTTT. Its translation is CASSLLGGNSPLHF.

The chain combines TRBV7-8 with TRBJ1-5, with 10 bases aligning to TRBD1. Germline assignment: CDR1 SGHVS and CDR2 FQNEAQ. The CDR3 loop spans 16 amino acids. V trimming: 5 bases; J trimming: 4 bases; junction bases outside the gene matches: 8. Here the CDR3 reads CASSPTDRGLNQPQHF. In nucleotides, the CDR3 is TGTGCCAGCAGCCCCACCGACAGGGGGCTTAATCAGCCCCAGCATTTT.

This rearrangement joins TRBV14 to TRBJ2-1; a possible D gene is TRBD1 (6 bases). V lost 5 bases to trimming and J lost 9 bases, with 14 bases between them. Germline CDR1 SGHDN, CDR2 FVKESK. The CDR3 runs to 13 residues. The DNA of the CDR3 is TGTGCCAGCAGCAGAACAGGGCAGGGTGAGCAGTTCTTC. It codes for CASSRTGQGEQFF.

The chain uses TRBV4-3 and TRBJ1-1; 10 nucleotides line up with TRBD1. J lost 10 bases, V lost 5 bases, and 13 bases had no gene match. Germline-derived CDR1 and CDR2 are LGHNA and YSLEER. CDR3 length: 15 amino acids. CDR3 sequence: CASSALGTGVSRAFF. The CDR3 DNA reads TGCGCCAGCAGCGCCCTGGGGACAGGGGTTTCCCGAGCTTTCTTT.